This T cell receptor (beta chain) was captured by sequencing in a study of T cell changes during pregnancy in multiple sclerosis. The data were produced by immunoSEQ multiplex PCR, yet TCRdb's version contains in-frame clones alone and is incomplete. The sample lists over 60,000 clones, 91% occurring once. CDR3 size: 15 residues. The ends were cut back, 4 bases at V and 8 bases at J, with 18 bases in the middle. The germline CDR1 and CDR2 sequences are SGHVS and FQNEAQ. The chain is built from TRBV7-8 and TRBJ2-4; weak D call: TRBD2 (5 bases). The receptor comes from a female donor in good health, enrolled as a control in a pregnancy study. Specimen: CD4+ T cells from peripheral blood mononuclear cells, collected in the third trimester of pregnancy. CDR3 residues: CASSSKMWTGDIQYF. DNA for the CDR3: TGTGCCAGCAGCTCAAAGATGTGGACTGGCGACATTCAGTACTTC.